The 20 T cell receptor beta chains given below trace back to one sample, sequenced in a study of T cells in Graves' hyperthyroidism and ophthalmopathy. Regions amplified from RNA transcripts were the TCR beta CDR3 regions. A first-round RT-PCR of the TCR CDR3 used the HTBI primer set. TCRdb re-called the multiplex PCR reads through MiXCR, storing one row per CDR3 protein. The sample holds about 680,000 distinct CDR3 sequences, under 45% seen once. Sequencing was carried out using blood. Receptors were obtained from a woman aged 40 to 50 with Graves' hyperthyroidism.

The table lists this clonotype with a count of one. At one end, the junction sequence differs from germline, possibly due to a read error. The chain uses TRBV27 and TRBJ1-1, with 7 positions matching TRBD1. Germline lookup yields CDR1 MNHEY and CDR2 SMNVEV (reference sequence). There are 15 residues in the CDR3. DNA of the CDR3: TGTGCCCGCAGTCGCGTTACAGGGGTGAAAACTGAAGCTTTCTTT. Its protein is CARSRVTGVKTEAFF.

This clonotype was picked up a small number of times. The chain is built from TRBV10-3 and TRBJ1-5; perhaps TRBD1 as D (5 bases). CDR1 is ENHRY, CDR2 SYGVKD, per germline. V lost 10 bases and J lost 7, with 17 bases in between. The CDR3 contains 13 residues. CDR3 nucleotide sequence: TGTGCCAGTCGGGGGACCCTGGGACAGCCCCAGCATTTT. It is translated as CASRGTLGQPQHF.

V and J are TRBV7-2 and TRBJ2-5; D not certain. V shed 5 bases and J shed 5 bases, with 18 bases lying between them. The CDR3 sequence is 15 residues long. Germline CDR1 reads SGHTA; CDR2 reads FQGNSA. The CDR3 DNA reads TGTGCCAGCAGCCGGATCGGACCTAGTTTCGAGACCCAGTACTTC. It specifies CASSRIGPSFETQYF.

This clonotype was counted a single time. This CDR3 is CASSWTSGTSTDTQYF. The CDR3, as DNA: TGTGCCAGCAGCTGGACTAGCGGAACAAGCACAGATACGCAGTACTTC. J is TRBJ2-3 and V is TRBV5-4, with 10 bases fitting TRBD2. The DNA matches TRBJ2-7 better at its end, which makes the J call doubtful. Germline V gene lookup returns CDR1 SGHNT and CDR2 YYREEE (reference sequence). This CDR3 has 16 amino acids.

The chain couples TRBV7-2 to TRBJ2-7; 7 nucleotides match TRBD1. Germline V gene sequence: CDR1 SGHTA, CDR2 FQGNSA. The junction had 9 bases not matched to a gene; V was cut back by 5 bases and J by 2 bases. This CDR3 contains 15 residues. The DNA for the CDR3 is TGTGCCAGCAGCCCCTATTCTACAGGGGCCTACGAGCAGTACTTC. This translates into CASSPYSTGAYEQYF.

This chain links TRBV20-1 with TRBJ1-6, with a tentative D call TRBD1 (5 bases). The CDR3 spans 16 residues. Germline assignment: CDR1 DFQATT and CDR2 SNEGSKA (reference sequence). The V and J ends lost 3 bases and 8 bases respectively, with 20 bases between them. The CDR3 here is CSASPAGIGWYSPLHF. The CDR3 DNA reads TGCAGTGCTAGTCCGGCAGGGATAGGATGGTATTCACCCCTCCACTTT.

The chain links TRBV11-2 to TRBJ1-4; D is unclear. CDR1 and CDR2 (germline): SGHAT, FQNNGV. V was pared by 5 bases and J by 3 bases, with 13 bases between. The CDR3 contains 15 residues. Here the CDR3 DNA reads TGTGCCAGCAGCCCCCTAAGTATAGCTAATGAAAAACTGTTTTTT. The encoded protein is CASSPLSIANEKLFF. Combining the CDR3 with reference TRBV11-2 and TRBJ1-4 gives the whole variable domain EAGVAQSPRYKIIEKRQSVAFWCNPISGHATLYWYQQILGQGPKLLIQFQNNGVVDDSQLPKDRFSAERLKGVDSTLKIQPAKLEDSAVYLCASSPLSIANEKLFFGSGTQLSVL.

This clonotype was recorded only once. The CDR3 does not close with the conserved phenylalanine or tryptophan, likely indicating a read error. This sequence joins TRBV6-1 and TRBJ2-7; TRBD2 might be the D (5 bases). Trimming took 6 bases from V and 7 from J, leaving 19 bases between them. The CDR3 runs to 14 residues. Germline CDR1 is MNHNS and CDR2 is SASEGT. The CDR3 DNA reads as TGTGCCAGCAGCTTCTTACCCGAGGGTGGGGAGCAGTACCTC. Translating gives CASSFLPEGGEQYL.

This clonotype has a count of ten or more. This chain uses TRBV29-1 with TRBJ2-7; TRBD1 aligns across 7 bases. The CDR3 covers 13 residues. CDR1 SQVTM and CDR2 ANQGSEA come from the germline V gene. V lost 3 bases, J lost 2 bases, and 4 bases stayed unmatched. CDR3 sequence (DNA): TGCAGCGTTGACGCAGGGGGACCCTACGAGCAGTACTTC. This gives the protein CSVDAGGPYEQYF.

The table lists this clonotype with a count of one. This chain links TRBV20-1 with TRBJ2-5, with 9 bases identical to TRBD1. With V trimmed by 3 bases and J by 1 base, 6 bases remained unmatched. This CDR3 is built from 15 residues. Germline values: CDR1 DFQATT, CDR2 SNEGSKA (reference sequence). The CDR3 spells CSARGPGQGQETQYF. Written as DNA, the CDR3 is TGCAGTGCTAGGGGACCGGGACAGGGCCAAGAGACCCAGTACTTC.

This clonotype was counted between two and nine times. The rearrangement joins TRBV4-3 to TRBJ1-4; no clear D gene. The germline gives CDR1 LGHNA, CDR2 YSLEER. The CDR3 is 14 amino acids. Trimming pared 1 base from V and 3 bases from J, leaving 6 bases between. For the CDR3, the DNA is TGCGCCAGCAGCCAAGGGTTTTCTAATGAAAAACTGTTTTTT. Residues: CASSQGFSNEKLFF.

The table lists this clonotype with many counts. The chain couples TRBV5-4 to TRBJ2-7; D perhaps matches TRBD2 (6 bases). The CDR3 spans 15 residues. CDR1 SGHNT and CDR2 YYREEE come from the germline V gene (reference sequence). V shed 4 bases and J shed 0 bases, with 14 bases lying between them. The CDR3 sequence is CASSTTSGSSYEQYF. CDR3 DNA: TGTGCCAGCAGCACGACTAGTGGCAGCTCCTACGAGCAGTACTTC.

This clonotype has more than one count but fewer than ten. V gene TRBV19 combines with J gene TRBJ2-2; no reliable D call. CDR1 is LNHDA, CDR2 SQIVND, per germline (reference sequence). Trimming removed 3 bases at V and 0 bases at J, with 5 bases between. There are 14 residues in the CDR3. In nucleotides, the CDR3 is TGTGCCAGTAGTATCCAGGCGAACACCGGGGAGCTGTTTTTT. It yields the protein CASSIQANTGELFF.

The CDR3 bases are TGTGCCAGTAGACGCGCGATACCGGGAGACACCATATATTTT. This codes for CASRRAIPGDTIYF. This sequence joins TRBV19 and TRBJ1-3, with no clear D. The CDR3 sequence is 14 residues long. Trimming pared 6 bases from V and 8 bases from J, leaving 17 bases between. CDR1 and CDR2 (germline): LNHDA, SQIVND (reference sequence).

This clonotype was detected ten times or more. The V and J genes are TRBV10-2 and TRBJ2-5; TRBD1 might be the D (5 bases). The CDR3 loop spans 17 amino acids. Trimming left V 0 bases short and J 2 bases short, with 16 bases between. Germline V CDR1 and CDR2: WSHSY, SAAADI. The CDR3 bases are TGCGCCAGCAGTGAGTCCACGCTCCAGGGCGATCAAGAGACCCAGTACTTC. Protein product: CASSESTLQGDQETQYF.

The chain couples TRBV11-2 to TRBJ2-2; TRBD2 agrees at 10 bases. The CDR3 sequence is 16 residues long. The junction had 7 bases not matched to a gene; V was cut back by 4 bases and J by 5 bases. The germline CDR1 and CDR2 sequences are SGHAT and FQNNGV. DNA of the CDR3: TGTGCCAGCAGCTCAACTAGCGGGAAGGAAACCGGGGAGCTGTTTTTT. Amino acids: CASSSTSGKETGELFF.

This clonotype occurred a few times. The CDR3 DNA reads as TGCGCCAGCAGCCAAGATGGAGGGGGTTTAGCAGAGACCCAGTACTTC. It yields the protein CASSQDGGGLAETQYF. This rearrangement joins TRBV4-3 to TRBJ2-5; D tentatively reads TRBD1 or TRBD2 (6 bases each). V dropped 0 bases and J dropped 4 bases, with 15 bases sitting between them. From germline, CDR1 is LGHNA and CDR2 YSLEER. The CDR3 is 16 residues long.

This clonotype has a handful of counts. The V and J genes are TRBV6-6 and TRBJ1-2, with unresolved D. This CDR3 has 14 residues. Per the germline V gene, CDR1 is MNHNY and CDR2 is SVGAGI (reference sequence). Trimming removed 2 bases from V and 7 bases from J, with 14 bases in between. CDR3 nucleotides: TGTGCCAGCAGTTACGCCTGGAGGAACCCTGGCTACACCTTC. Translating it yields CASSYAWRNPGYTF.

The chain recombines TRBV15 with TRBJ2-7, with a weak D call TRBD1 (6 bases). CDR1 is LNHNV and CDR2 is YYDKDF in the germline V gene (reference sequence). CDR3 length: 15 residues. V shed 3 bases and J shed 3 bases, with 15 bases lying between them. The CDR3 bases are TGTGCCACCAGCAGGCCCGGACAGCTCTTCTACGAGCAGTACTTC. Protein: CATSRPGQLFYEQYF.

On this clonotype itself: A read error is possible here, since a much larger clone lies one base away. The CDR3 reads CASSFGGQGNSEAFF. In nucleotides, the CDR3 is TGTGCCAGCAGTTTTGGGGGACAGGGGAACTCTGAAGCTTTCTTT. The chain uses TRBV12-3 or TRBV12-4 and TRBJ1-1; TRBD1 agrees at 10 bases. This CDR3 is built from 15 residues.